The TCR beta chain described here comes from a study of blood T cell repertoires in COVID-19. Study at large: From the United States, Italy and Spain came samples of acute and convalescent COVID-19. The cDNA or gDNA used as material had been derived from T cells, B-cell-depleted T cells, or PBMCs.

This clone was observed once. Here immunoSEQ multiplex PCR was the method, and the copy in TCRdb shows in-frame clones only, minus some. The data hold about 240,000 clones, with about 93% observed a single time. The CDR3 covers 15 residues. CDR1 is SGHAT, CDR2 FQNNGV, per germline. Trimming cost V 6 bases and J 6 bases; bases outside gene matches: 9. Specimen: peripheral blood. V and J are TRBV11-2 and TRBJ2-7, with 12 bases aligning to TRBD1. The TCR originated in a man younger than 45 with COVID-19, enrolled during active disease. The CDR3 sequence is CASRKIRDRGPEQYF. Here the CDR3 DNA reads TGTGCCAGCAGAAAAATCCGGGACAGGGGGCCCGAGCAGTACTTC.